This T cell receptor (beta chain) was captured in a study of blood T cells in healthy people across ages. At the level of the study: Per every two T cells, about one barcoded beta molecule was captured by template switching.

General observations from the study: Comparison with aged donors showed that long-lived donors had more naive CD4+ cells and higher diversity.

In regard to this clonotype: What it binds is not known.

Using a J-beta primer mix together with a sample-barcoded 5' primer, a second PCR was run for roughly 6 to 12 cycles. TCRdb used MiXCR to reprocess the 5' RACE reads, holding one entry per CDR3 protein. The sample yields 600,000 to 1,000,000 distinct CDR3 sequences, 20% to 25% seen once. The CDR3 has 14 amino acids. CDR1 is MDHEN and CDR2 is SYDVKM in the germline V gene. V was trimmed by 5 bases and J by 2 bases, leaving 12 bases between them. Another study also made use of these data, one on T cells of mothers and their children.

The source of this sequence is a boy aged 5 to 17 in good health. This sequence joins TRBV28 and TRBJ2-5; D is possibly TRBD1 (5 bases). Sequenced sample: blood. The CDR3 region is CASSDDRFQETQYF. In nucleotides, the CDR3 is TGTGCCAGCAGTGATGACAGATTTCAAGAGACCCAGTACTTC.